The 3 T cell receptor beta chains given below trace back to one sample, sequenced in a study of response to subunit inactivated influenza vaccine. TCRdb reanalysed the RT-PCR reads using MiXCR and keeps one entry per CDR3 protein. The sample records more than 250,000 distinct CDR3 sequences, less than 25% being singletons. Specimen: PBMCs from blood, collected less than 22 months after vaccination. These receptors came from a man aged 50 to 69 who received an inactivated influenza vaccine.

This chain uses TRBV10-3 with TRBJ1-1; 8 bases are shared with TRBD1. The junction had 6 bases not matched to a gene; V was cut back by 6 bases and J by 3 bases. This CDR3 contains 14 residues. The germline gives CDR1 ENHRY, CDR2 SYGVKD. The CDR3 bases are TGTGCCATCAGCGGGACAGGAGAGGACACTGAAGCTTTCTTT. This encodes CAISGTGEDTEAFF.

This clonotype was seen a handful of times. This chain connects TRBV7-2 to TRBJ1-1; possibly TRBD1 for D (6 bases). The V gene's germline CDR1 is SGHTA and CDR2 FQGNSA. V was clipped by 5 bases and J by 6 bases, with 16 bases between them. CDR3 length: 14 residues. CDR3 coding DNA: TGTGCCAGCAGCGACCTAGGGGGGGTCTCTGAAGCTTTCTTT. This translates into CASSDLGGVSEAFF.

The J gene is TRBJ1-5, the V gene TRBV18; TRBD1 is a possible D gene (6 bases). Per germline, CDR1 KGHSH and CDR2 LQKENI. V was cut by 5 bases and J by 0 bases, with 17 bases left in between. CDR3 length: 17 residues. CDR3 in amino acids: CASSTRGIGNSNQPQHF. Written as DNA, the CDR3 is TGTGCCAGCTCAACCAGGGGAATCGGTAATAGCAATCAGCCCCAGCATTTT.